This is a list of T cell receptor beta chains from one sample in a study of blood T cell repertoires in COVID-19. Clones were read by immunoSEQ multiplex PCR, and TCRdb kept only the in-frame ones, dropping some. The sample contains 35,000 to 55,000 clones, roughly 89% of which appear only once. The source material was peripheral blood. Receptor source: a man aged 55 to 70 with active COVID-19. The CDR3 runs from the conserved cysteine through the conserved F or W. Each record gives: J gene, clone size, V gene, D gene, CDR3 protein, CDR3 DNA. The D gene is left open where the match is weak. Rows may omit the clone size; those that give it use once, few, many or a size class.

J gene: TRBJ1-6; clone size: -; V gene: TRBV2; D gene: TRBD1; CDR3 protein: CASRPDRGFDNSPLHF; CDR3 DNA: TGTGCCAGCAGACCGGACAGGGGATTTGATAATTCACCCCTCCACTTT
J gene: TRBJ2-7; clone size: -; V gene: TRBV2; D gene: -; CDR3 protein: CASSSGWGHSGEQYF; CDR3 DNA: TGTGCCAGCAGTTCCGGCTGGGGACATTCCGGCGAGCAGTACTTC
J gene: TRBJ2-1; clone size: -; V gene: TRBV7-6; D gene: -; CDR3 protein: CASSPDRSSYNEQFF; CDR3 DNA: TGTGCCAGCAGCCCTGACAGGAGCTCCTACAATGAGCAGTTCTTC
J gene: TRBJ2-5; clone size: -; V gene: TRBV11-2; D gene: TRBD2; CDR3 protein: CASSQGLAGSLRGDQYF; CDR3 DNA: TGTGCCAGCAGCCAAGGACTAGCGGGAAGCCTAAGGGGTGACCAGTACTTC
J gene: TRBJ1-3; clone size: -; V gene: TRBV28; D gene: TRBD1; CDR3 protein: CASSLVGQGGNTIYF; CDR3 DNA: TGTGCCAGCAGTTTAGTGGGACAGGGAGGAAACACCATATATTTT
J gene: TRBJ2-3; clone size: -; V gene: TRBV6-6; D gene: -; CDR3 protein: CASRTHTDTQYF; CDR3 DNA: TGTGCCAGCAGAACTCACACAGATACGCAGTATTTT
J gene: TRBJ2-1; clone size: -; V gene: TRBV3-1/TRBV3-2; D gene: -; CDR3 protein: CASSQDSVVARTLGNEQFF; CDR3 DNA: TGTGCCAGCAGCCAAGATAGCGTGGTAGCCCGTACGCTAGGGAATGAGCAGTTCTTC
J gene: TRBJ2-7; clone size: -; V gene: TRBV10-3; D gene: -; CDR3 protein: CAISAGLESYEQYF; CDR3 DNA: TGTGCCATCAGCGCCGGACTCGAATCCTACGAGCAGTACTTC
J gene: TRBJ1-1; clone size: -; V gene: TRBV7-9; D gene: TRBD1; CDR3 protein: CASSLGGTGNTEAFF; CDR3 DNA: TGTGCCAGCAGCTTAGGTGGGACAGGGAACACTGAAGCTTTCTTT
J gene: TRBJ2-2; clone size: once; V gene: TRBV4-1; D gene: -; CDR3 protein: CASSQEASEDTGELFF; CDR3 DNA: TGCGCCAGCAGCCAAGAGGCTAGCGAGGACACCGGGGAGCTGTTTTTT
J gene: TRBJ2-2; clone size: -; V gene: TRBV5-6; D gene: TRBD2; CDR3 protein: CASSQGLRGTGELFF; CDR3 DNA: TGTGCCAGCAGCCAGGGACTACGGGGCACCGGGGAGCTGTTTTTT
J gene: TRBJ1-3; clone size: -; V gene: TRBV25-1; D gene: TRBD1; CDR3 protein: CASSDPRQGIDGNTIYF; CDR3 DNA: TGTGCCAGCAGTGACCCCAGACAGGGCATAGATGGAAACACCATATATTTT
J gene: TRBJ2-7; clone size: -; V gene: TRBV4-2; D gene: -; CDR3 protein: CASAPRTLTYEQYF; CDR3 DNA: TGTGCCAGCGCGCCCCGGACTTTAACCTACGAGCAGTACTTC
J gene: TRBJ2-7; clone size: -; V gene: TRBV5-8; D gene: TRBD2; CDR3 protein: CASSLGLAGGIVYEQYF; CDR3 DNA: TGTGCCAGCAGCTTAGGGCTAGCGGGAGGAATTGTCTACGAGCAGTACTTC
J gene: TRBJ2-2; clone size: -; V gene: TRBV28; D gene: TRBD1; CDR3 protein: CASSQQGAVTGELFF; CDR3 DNA: TGTGCCAGCAGCCAACAGGGGGCGGTCACCGGGGAGCTGTTTTTT
J gene: TRBJ2-3; clone size: -; V gene: TRBV29-1; D gene: -; CDR3 protein: CSVENRQTDTQYF; CDR3 DNA: TGCAGCGTTGAGAACAGACAGACAGATACGCAGTATTTT
J gene: TRBJ1-4; clone size: -; V gene: TRBV25-1; D gene: TRBD1; CDR3 protein: CASSESGGPNEKLFF; CDR3 DNA: TGTGCCAGCAGTGAGTCAGGGGGCCCTAATGAAAAACTGTTTTTT
J gene: TRBJ2-2; clone size: -; V gene: TRBV19; D gene: TRBD1; CDR3 protein: CASSLQGQGHGELFF; CDR3 DNA: TGTGCCAGTAGTCTGCAGGGACAGGGGCACGGGGAGCTGTTTTTT
J gene: TRBJ2-3; clone size: -; V gene: TRBV2; D gene: TRBD2; CDR3 protein: CASSRWSSGSGTDTQYF; CDR3 DNA: TGTGCCAGCAGCCGATGGAGTAGCGGGAGCGGCACAGATACGCAGTATTTT
J gene: TRBJ2-3; clone size: -; V gene: TRBV3-1/TRBV3-2; D gene: -; CDR3 protein: CASSQEWGEGGTDTQYF; CDR3 DNA: TGTGCCAGCAGCCAAGAGTGGGGGGAGGGGGGCACAGATACGCAGTATTTT
J gene: TRBJ2-7; clone size: -; V gene: TRBV7-8; D gene: TRBD2; CDR3 protein: CASSSREGGLYEQYF; CDR3 DNA: TGTGCCAGCAGCTCCCGGGAGGGGGGGTTGTACGAGCAGTACTTC
J gene: TRBJ2-1; clone size: once; V gene: TRBV12-3/TRBV12-4; D gene: -; CDR3 protein: CASSMTAYNEQFF; CDR3 DNA: TGTGCCAGCAGTATGACAGCCTACAATGAGCAGTTCTTC
J gene: TRBJ2-7; clone size: -; V gene: TRBV27; D gene: -; CDR3 protein: CASSWKTHPGGYEQYF; CDR3 DNA: TGTGCCAGCAGTTGGAAGACTCATCCCGGGGGCTACGAGCAGTACTTC
J gene: TRBJ2-5; clone size: -; V gene: TRBV27; D gene: -; CDR3 protein: CASSLFPLETQYF; CDR3 DNA: TGTGCCAGCAGTTTATTCCCCCTGGAGACCCAGTACTTC
J gene: TRBJ2-5; clone size: once; V gene: TRBV12-3/TRBV12-4; D gene: -; CDR3 protein: CASSFGETQYF; CDR3 DNA: TGTGCCAGCAGTTTCGGAGAGACCCAGTACTTC
J gene: TRBJ2-3; clone size: -; V gene: TRBV9; D gene: TRBD1; CDR3 protein: CASSVAQGAINADTQYF; CDR3 DNA: TGTGCCAGCAGCGTAGCACAGGGGGCGATCAATGCAGATACGCAGTATTTT
J gene: TRBJ2-2; clone size: -; V gene: TRBV6-1; D gene: TRBD2; CDR3 protein: CASRPGLAGAGELFF; CDR3 DNA: TGTGCCAGCAGACCGGGACTAGCCGGGGCCGGGGAGCTGTTTTTT
J gene: TRBJ2-7; clone size: -; V gene: TRBV27; D gene: TRBD2; CDR3 protein: CASARLAGVYEQYF; CDR3 DNA: TGTGCCAGCGCGAGACTAGCGGGAGTTTACGAGCAGTACTTC
J gene: TRBJ2-7; clone size: -; V gene: TRBV7-2; D gene: -; CDR3 protein: CASSLAFIGSSEQYF; CDR3 DNA: TGTGCCAGCAGCTTAGCTTTCATAGGGAGCAGCGAGCAGTACTTC
J gene: TRBJ1-4; clone size: few; V gene: TRBV10-3; D gene: -; CDR3 protein: CASRAVNEKLFF; CDR3 DNA: TGTGCCAGCAGGGCCGTCAATGAAAAACTGTTTTTT
J gene: TRBJ1-1; clone size: -; V gene: TRBV2; D gene: TRBD1; CDR3 protein: CASSEGQWNTEAFF; CDR3 DNA: TGTGCCAGCAGTGAGGGACAGTGGAACACTGAAGCTTTCTTT
J gene: TRBJ2-1; clone size: -; V gene: TRBV6-2/TRBV6-3; D gene: TRBD2; CDR3 protein: CASSYRTSLSVDEQFF; CDR3 DNA: TGTGCCAGCAGTTACCGGACTAGCTTGTCAGTGGATGAGCAGTTCTTC
J gene: TRBJ2-1; clone size: -; V gene: TRBV19; D gene: TRBD1; CDR3 protein: CASSVQGLSSYNEQFF; CDR3 DNA: TGTGCCAGTAGCGTACAGGGGCTTAGCTCCTACAATGAGCAGTTCTTC
J gene: TRBJ2-7; clone size: -; V gene: TRBV10-1; D gene: -; CDR3 protein: CASSEAGGNTYEQYF; CDR3 DNA: TGCGCCAGCAGTGAGGCAGGGGGGAACACCTACGAGCAGTACTTC
J gene: TRBJ2-2; clone size: -; V gene: TRBV7-2; D gene: -; CDR3 protein: CASSSLPGFNTGELFF; CDR3 DNA: TGTGCCAGCAGCTCCCTTCCAGGGTTTAACACCGGGGAGCTGTTTTTT
J gene: TRBJ2-1; clone size: -; V gene: TRBV7-3; D gene: TRBD2; CDR3 protein: CASSPGLAGNKAEQFF; CDR3 DNA: TGTGCCAGCAGCCCGGGACTAGCGGGAAACAAGGCTGAGCAGTTCTTC
J gene: TRBJ1-2; clone size: -; V gene: TRBV4-2; D gene: TRBD1; CDR3 protein: CASSQGGQGAPGYTF; CDR3 DNA: TGTGCCAGCAGCCAAGGGGGACAGGGGGCGCCTGGCTACACCTTC
J gene: TRBJ2-1; clone size: -; V gene: TRBV4-1; D gene: -; CDR3 protein: CASSQEVSSYNEQFF; CDR3 DNA: TGCGCCAGCAGCCAAGAGGTGAGCTCCTACAATGAGCAGTTCTTC
J gene: TRBJ2-1; clone size: -; V gene: TRBV24-1; D gene: TRBD1; CDR3 protein: CATSDLGQGAEEQFF; CDR3 DNA: TGTGCCACCAGTGATTTGGGACAGGGGGCCGAGGAGCAGTTCTTC
J gene: TRBJ2-5; clone size: -; V gene: TRBV28; D gene: TRBD1; CDR3 protein: CASSFLTGVRTQYF; CDR3 DNA: TGTGCCAGCAGTTTTCTGACAGGGGTGCGGACCCAGTACTTC
J gene: TRBJ2-7; clone size: -; V gene: TRBV19; D gene: TRBD1; CDR3 protein: CASSTAQGVAYEQYF; CDR3 DNA: TGTGCCAGTAGTACAGCACAGGGGGTGGCCTACGAGCAGTACTTC
J gene: TRBJ2-3; clone size: -; V gene: TRBV6-4; D gene: TRBD2; CDR3 protein: CASSINPGGWQYF; CDR3 DNA: TGTGCCAGCAGCATTAATCCGGGAGGTTGGCAGTATTTT
J gene: TRBJ2-3; clone size: -; V gene: TRBV7-2; D gene: TRBD2; CDR3 protein: CASSSPSGSLTDTQYF; CDR3 DNA: TGTGCCAGCAGCTCCCCCAGCGGGAGCCTCACAGATACGCAGTATTTT
J gene: TRBJ2-3; clone size: -; V gene: TRBV5-1; D gene: TRBD2; CDR3 protein: CASSPGTSGSTDTQYF; CDR3 DNA: TGCGCCAGCAGCCCCGGGACTAGCGGGAGCACAGATACGCAGTATTTT
J gene: TRBJ2-6; clone size: -; V gene: TRBV9; D gene: TRBD1; CDR3 protein: CASSVSPGQVGANVLTF; CDR3 DNA: TGTGCCAGCAGCGTATCCCCGGGACAGGTCGGGGCCAACGTCCTGACTTTC
J gene: TRBJ2-7; clone size: -; V gene: TRBV30; D gene: -; CDR3 protein: CAWALKEEQYF; CDR3 DNA: TGTGCCTGGGCCCTTAAGGAGGAGCAGTACTTC
J gene: TRBJ2-7; clone size: few; V gene: TRBV9; D gene: -; CDR3 protein: CASSVGGIEGGEQYF; CDR3 DNA: TGTGCCAGCAGCGTAGGAGGCATCGAAGGTGGCGAGCAGTACTTC